The clone carrying this T cell receptor (beta chain) was seen ten or more times. What it binds is unknown. Diagnoses were established using clinical symptoms, serum thyroxine and TRAb, thyroid ultrasound and orbital computed tomography. An approximately 10 ml volume of fresh peripheral blood provided the PBMCs. The sample comes from a study of T cells in Graves' hyperthyroidism and ophthalmopathy. Whole-study results and caveats: Most expanded thyroid clonotypes above 0.001 also appeared in blood.

Amplification of TCR beta CDR3 regions was performed using RNA transcripts as template. Initially, a first-round RT-PCR of the TCR CDR3 employed the HTBI primer set. In TCRdb, the multiplex PCR reads were re-called with MiXCR into one record per CDR3 protein. The table records approximately 600,000 distinct CDR3 sequences, about 20% of them present only once. From germline, CDR1 is SGHTA and CDR2 FQGNSA. After removal of 5 bases from V and 6 bases from J, the junction contained 11 bases not matched to a gene. The CDR3 is 15 amino acids. Sequenced material: blood. The chain recombines TRBV7-2 with TRBJ2-3, with 7 bases lining up with TRBD2. The sequence was collected from a man younger than 40 with Graves' ophthalmopathy. The chain's CDR3 is CASSPTSAPSDTQYF. In nucleotides, the CDR3 is TGTGCCAGCAGCCCAACTAGCGCCCCTTCGGATACGCAGTATTTT.